This T cell receptor beta chain was retrieved from a study of neurological immune-mediated disorders (dated 2019 in TCRdb). About the study as a whole: The study compared peripheral blood TCR-beta repertoires of HTLV-I-associated myelopathy (HAM/TSP) patients, multiple sclerosis patients and healthy controls using UMI-based sequencing. The roughly 110 TCR-beta libraries covered PBMC samples along with longitudinal samples, technical triplicates, and paired sorted CD4+ and CD8+ T-cell subsets. Technical triplicate libraries were sequenced to precisely calculate how much the frequency of each individual clone varied. Of the 68 subjects in the cohort, some 15 were HAM/TSP patients, approximately 35 were multiple sclerosis patients, and approximately 20 were healthy controls.

This clonotype was observed at least ten times. Its antigen has not been determined. Base qualities are not recorded, but no much larger clone differs from it by a single base. Paper-wide results and their limitations: No identical CDR3 amino acid sequences were found to be shared among expanded clones across subjects, suggesting that TCR-beta repertoires were private in all groups. TCR clonal expansion was highest in HAM/TSP patients and lowest in MS patients, with MS patients falling below even healthy controls.

The CDR3 measures 17 amino acids from cysteine to phenylalanine. Only CDR3 DNA is held: 51 bases, read in frame from base 1. V is clipped by 4 bases and J by 0 bases, and the sequence between their germline boundaries is 17 bases long. As encoded in the germline V gene, CDR1 is SGHRS while CDR2 is YFSETQ. cDNA was synthesized by template-switch 5'RACE using a primer with a 10-nucleotide random unique molecular identifier that tagged each TCR transcript. Every sequencing run yielded over 170 million TCR-beta sequences covering 15-18 subjects. The RNeasy kit was used to extract total RNA. The KAPA Real-time Library Amplification kit was used to amplify TCR-beta VDJ regions with primers targeting the TCR constant region and the 5'RACE anchor. Sample indexes and Illumina adaptors were added in a first PCR, after which library yield was increased in a second PCR. After purification with Ampure beads, the TCR product of roughly 650 bp was size-selected on a 2% E-gel SizeSelection system. Before pooling, library quality was assessed on a Bioanalyzer, concentration was determined with Qubit, and library quantification was performed with the Kapa Library Quantification kit. An Illumina HiSeq 2500 was used to sequence the libraries paired-end at 2 x 150 bp. To increase sequence diversity, about 25-31% phiX was spiked into each library pool. Processing in the source paper ran as follows. The quality-filtered reads were processed with the UMI-based MiGEC pipeline, whose error correction step removed more than 75% of the raw TCR sequences. IMGT germline references were used for aligning VDJ genes, and each clonotype was defined as a unique CDR3 amino acid sequence together with its V-J genes. Clonal expansion, Shannon diversity and CDR3 relatedness were evaluated with VDJtools (CalcPairwiseDistances, ClusterSamples), while phylogenetic trees were built in CLCbio workbench. Expanded clones were defined as having at least 8 unique UMIs, based on coefficient-of-variation modelling across technical triplicates. TCRdb handled the public reads itself, with Q25 trimming in fastp and clone calling in MiXCR, and kept productive beta chains. Duplicate CDR3 protein sequences are folded into a single record with the most common DNA and genes. The V and J calls and clone size come from TCRdb's table, not from the authors' own analysis. For this sample the table gives about 31,000 distinct CDR3 sequences, of which 13% were detected only once. Roughly 5.2% of the sample belongs to the ten largest clones.

The intended sense of this specimen's time point label: technical triplicate 2. For sorted-subset TCR libraries, 1 million sorted CD4+ or CD8+ T cells were used. Peripheral blood was subjected to Ficoll-Hypaque density gradient centrifugation to isolate PBMCs, which were then cryopreserved in liquid nitrogen. Paired sorted CD4+ and CD8+ subsets came from healthy controls, HAM/TSP patients and MS patients. This clonotype originated in a female donor with HTLV-1-associated myelopathy (HAM/TSP). This receptor chain uses TRBV5-1 and TRBJ1-3; D gene: possibly TRBD1, on 5 matching bases. Sequenced input: CD4+ T cells from blood. DNA sequence: TGCGCCAGCAGCATCACTTACAGGTCTAACTCTGGAAACACCATATATTTT. Translated, this is CASSITYRSNSGNTIYF.